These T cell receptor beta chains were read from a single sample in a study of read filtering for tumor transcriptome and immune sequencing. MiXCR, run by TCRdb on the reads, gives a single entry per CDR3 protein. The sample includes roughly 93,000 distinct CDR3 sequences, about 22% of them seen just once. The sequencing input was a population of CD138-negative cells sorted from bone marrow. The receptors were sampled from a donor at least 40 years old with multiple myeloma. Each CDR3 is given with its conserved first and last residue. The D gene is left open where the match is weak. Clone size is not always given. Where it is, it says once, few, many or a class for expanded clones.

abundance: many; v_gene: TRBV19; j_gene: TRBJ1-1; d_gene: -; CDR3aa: CATTRTDLNTEAFF; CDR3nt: TGTGCCACTACCAGGACCGACCTGAACACTGAAGCTTTCTTT
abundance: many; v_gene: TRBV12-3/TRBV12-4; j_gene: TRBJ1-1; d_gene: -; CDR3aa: CASRALEGSTEAFF; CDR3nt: TGTGCCAGCAGGGCTTTAGAGGGGAGCACTGAAGCTTTCTTT
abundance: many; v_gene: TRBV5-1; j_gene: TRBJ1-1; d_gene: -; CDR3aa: CASSLVAETEAFF; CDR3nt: TGCGCCAGCAGCTTGGTGGCAGAAACAGAAGCTTTCTTT
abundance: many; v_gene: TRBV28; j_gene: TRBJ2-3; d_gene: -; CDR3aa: CASSWSTDTQYF; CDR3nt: TGTGCCAGCAGTTGGAGCACAGATACGCAGTATTTT
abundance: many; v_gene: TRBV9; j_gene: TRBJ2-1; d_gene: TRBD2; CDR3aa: CASSVVSGSNEQFF; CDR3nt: TGTGCCAGCAGCGTAGTTAGCGGGAGCAATGAGCAGTTCTTC
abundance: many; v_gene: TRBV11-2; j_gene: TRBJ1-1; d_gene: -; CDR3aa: CASSLQNTEAFF; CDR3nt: TGTGCCAGCAGCTTACAGAACACTGAAGCTTTCTTT
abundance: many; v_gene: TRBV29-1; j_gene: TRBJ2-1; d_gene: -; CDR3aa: CSGGPRSYNEQFF; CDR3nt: TGCAGCGGCGGACCCCGCTCCTACAATGAGCAGTTCTTC
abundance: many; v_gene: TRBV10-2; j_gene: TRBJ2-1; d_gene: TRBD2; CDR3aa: CASRTSGGADEQFF; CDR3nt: TGCGCCAGCAGAACTAGCGGGGGGGCCGATGAGCAGTTCTTC
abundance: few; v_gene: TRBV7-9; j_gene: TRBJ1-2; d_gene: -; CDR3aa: CASSSGLLNYGYTF; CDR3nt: TGTGCCAGCAGTTCAGGGCTACTTAACTATGGCTACACCTTC
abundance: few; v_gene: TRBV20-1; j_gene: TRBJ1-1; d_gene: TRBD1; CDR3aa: CSAGDRDAEAFF; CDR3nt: TGCAGTGCTGGGGACAGGGACGCTGAAGCTTTCTTT
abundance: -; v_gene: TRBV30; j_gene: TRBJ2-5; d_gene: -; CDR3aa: CAWSESGEGTQYF; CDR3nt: TGTGCCTGGAGCGAGAGTGGGGAAGGGACCCAGTACTTC
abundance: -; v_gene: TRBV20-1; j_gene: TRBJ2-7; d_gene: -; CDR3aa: CSARGHFYEQYF; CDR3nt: TGCAGTGCTAGAGGTCATTTCTACGAGCAGTACTTC
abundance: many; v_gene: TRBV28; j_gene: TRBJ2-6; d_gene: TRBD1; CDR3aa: CASSGQADSGANVLTF; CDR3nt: TGTGCCAGCAGCGGACAGGCAGACTCTGGGGCCAACGTCCTGACTTTC
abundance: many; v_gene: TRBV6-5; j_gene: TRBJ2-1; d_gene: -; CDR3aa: CASSYSRRYDEQFF; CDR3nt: TGTGCCAGCAGTTACTCGAGAAGGTACGATGAGCAGTTCTTC
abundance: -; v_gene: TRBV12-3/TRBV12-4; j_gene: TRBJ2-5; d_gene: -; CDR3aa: CASSHPRLQETQYF; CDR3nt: TGTGCCAGCAGCCACCCACGTCTCCAAGAGACCCAGTACTTC
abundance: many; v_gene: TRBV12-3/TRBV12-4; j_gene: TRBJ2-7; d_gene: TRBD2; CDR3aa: CASRSSGGYEQYF; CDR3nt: TGTGCCAGCAGGTCCTCGGGGGGCTACGAGCAGTACTTC
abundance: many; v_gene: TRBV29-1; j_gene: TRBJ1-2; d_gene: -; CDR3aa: CSAGGLNYGYTF; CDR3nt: TGCAGCGCGGGGGGCCTTAACTATGGCTACACCTTC
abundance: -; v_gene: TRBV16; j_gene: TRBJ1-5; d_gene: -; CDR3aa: CASSQTWGVLGKPQHF; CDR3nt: TGTGCCAGCAGCCAAACCTGGGGGGTTTTGGGTAAGCCCCAGCATTTT
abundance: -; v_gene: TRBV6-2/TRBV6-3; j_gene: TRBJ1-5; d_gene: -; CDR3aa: CASSYGGASNQPQHF; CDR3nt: TGTGCCAGCAGTTACGGGGGGGCTAGCAATCAGCCCCAGCATTTT
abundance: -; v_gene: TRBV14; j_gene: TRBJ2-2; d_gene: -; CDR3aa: CASSQLRAGELFF; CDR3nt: TGTGCCAGCAGCCAGCTCAGGGCCGGGGAGCTGTTTTTT
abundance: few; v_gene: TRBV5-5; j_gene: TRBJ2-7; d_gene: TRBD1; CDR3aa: CASSLGQSASFSYEQYF; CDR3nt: TGTGCCAGCAGCCTGGGACAGTCCGCGTCGTTTTCCTACGAGCAGTACTTC
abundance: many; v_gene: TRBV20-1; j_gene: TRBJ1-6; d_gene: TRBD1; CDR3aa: CSASGTGGSYNSPLHF; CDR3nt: TGCAGTGCTTCCGGGACAGGGGGCTCCTATAATTCACCCCTCCACTTT
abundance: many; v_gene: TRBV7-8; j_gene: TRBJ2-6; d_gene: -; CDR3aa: CASSLVGYSGANVLTF; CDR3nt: TGTGCCAGCAGCTTAGTAGGCTACTCTGGGGCCAACGTCCTGACTTTC
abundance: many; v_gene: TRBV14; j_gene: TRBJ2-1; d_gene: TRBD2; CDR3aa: CASSQDGTSGARDEQFF; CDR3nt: TGTGCCAGCAGCCAAGACGGAACTAGCGGGGCGAGAGATGAGCAGTTCTTC
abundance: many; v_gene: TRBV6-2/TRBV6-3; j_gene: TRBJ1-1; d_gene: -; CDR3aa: CASSYSRQLSGNTEAFF; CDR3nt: TGTGCCAGCAGTTACTCCAGACAGTTATCAGGGAACACTGAAGCTTTCTTT
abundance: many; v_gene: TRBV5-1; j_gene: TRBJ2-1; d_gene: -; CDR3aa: CASSLEWAQNEQFF; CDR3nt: TGCGCCAGCAGCCTAGAGTGGGCGCAGAATGAGCAGTTCTTC
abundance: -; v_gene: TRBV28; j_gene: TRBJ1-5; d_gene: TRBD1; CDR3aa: CASHQGGGNQPQHF; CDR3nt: TGTGCCAGCCACCAGGGGGGTGGCAATCAGCCCCAGCATTTT
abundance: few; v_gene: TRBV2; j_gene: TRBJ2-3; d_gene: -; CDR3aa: CASSEIGDTQYF; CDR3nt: TGTGCCAGCAGTGAAATCGGGGATACGCAGTATTTT
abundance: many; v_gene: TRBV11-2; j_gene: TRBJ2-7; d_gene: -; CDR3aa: CASSLDSAGLGEQYF; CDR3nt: TGTGCCAGCAGCTTAGATTCGGCAGGGTTAGGCGAGCAGTACTTC
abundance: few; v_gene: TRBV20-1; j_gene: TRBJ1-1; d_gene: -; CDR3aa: CSASSGRNTEAFF; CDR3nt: TGCAGTGCCTCCTCGGGACGGAACACTGAAGCTTTCTTT
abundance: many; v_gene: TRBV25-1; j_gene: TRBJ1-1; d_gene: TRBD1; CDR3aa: CASSEHGTENTEAFF; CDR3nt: TGTGCCAGCAGTGAACACGGGACAGAGAACACTGAAGCTTTCTTT
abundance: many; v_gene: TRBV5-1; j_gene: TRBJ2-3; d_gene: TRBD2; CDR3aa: CASSSDSGGATDTQYF; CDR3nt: TGCGCCAGCAGCTCGGATAGCGGGGGGGCCACAGATACGCAGTATTTT
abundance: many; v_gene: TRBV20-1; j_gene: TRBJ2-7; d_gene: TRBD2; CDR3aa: CSALQRGNYEQYF; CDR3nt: TGCAGTGCACTTCAGCGGGGGAATTACGAGCAGTACTTC
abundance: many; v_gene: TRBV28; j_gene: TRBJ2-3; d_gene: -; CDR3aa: CASSYSGSTDTQYF; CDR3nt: TGTGCCAGCAGTTATTCGGGCAGCACAGATACGCAGTATTTT
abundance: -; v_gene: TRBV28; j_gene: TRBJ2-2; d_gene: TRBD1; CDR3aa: CASSLDRVLGGELFF; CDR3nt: TGTGCCAGCAGTCTTGACAGGGTCCTAGGCGGGGAGCTGTTTTTT
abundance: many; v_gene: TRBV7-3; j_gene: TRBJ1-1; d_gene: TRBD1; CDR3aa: CASSLTGNSGTEAFF; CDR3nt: TGTGCCAGCAGCTTGACAGGGAATTCGGGGACTGAAGCTTTCTTT
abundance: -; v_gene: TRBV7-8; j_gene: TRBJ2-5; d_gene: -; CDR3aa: CASSLPRETQYF; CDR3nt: TGTGCCAGCAGCTTACCCCGGGAGACCCAGTACTTC
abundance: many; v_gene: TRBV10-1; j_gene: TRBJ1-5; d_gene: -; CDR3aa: CASGGPQHF; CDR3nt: TGCGCCAGCGGAGGGCCCCAGCATTTT
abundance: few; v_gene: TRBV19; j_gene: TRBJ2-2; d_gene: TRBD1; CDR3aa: CASSGLTGLTGELFF; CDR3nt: TGTGCCAGTAGTGGATTGACAGGGCTCACCGGGGAGCTGTTTTTT
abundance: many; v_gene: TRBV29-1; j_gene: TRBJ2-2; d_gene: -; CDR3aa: CSVVDSRRGTGELFF; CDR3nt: TGCAGCGTGGTGGACAGTCGGCGTGGCACCGGGGAGCTGTTTTTT
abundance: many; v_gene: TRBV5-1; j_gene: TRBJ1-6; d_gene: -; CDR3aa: CASSLEEGSPLHF; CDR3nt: TGCGCCAGCAGCTTGGAAGAGGGTTCACCCCTCCACTTT
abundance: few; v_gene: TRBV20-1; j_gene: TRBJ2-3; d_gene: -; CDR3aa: CSAPLGNGPTDTQYF; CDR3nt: TGCAGTGCCCCCCTGGGGAACGGGCCCACAGATACGCAGTATTTT
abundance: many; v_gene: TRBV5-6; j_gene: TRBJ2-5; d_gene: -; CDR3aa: CASSFGPKEAQYF; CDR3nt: TGTGCCAGCAGCTTCGGTCCCAAGGAGGCCCAGTACTTC
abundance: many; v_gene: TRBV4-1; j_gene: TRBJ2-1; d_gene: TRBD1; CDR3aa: CASSPTGTGGYNEQFF; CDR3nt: TGCGCCAGCAGCCCTACCGGGACAGGGGGTTACAATGAGCAGTTCTTC
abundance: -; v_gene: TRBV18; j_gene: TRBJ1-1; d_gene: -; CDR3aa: CASSPSKNTEAFF; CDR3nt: TGTGCCAGCTCACCATCTAAGAACACTGAAGCTTTCTTT
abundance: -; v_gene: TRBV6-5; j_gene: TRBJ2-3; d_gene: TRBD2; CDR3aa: CASSWVTGGADTQYF; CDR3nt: TGTGCCAGCAGTTGGGTGACGGGGGGAGCAGATACGCAGTATTTT
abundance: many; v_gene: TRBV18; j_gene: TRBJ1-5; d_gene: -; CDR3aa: CASSPQGLNQPQHF; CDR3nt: TGTGCCAGCTCACCTCAGGGATTAAATCAGCCCCAGCATTTT
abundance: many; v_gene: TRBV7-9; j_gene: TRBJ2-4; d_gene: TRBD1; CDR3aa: CASSAGQEGNIQYF; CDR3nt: TGTGCCAGCAGCGCGGGACAGGAAGGAAACATTCAGTACTTC
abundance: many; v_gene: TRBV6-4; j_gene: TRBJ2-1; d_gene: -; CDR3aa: CASSDNSNEQFF; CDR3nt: TGTGCCAGCAGTGATAACAGCAATGAGCAGTTCTTC
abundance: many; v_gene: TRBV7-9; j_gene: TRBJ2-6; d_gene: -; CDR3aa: CASSTPGGGANVLTF; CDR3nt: TGTGCCAGCAGCACCCCCGGTGGTGGGGCCAACGTCCTGACTTTC
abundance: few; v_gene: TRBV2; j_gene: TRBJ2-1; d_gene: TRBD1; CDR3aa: CASLRQGARLSSNEQFF; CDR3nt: TGTGCCAGCTTGCGGCAGGGGGCAAGGTTGTCAAGCAATGAGCAGTTCTTC
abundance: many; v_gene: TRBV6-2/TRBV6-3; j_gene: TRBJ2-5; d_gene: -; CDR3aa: CASSYLGGLETQYF; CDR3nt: TGTGCCAGCAGTTACTTGGGGGGCTTAGAGACCCAGTACTTC
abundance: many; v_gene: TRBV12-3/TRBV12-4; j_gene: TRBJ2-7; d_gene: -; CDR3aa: CASSNQDRIEQYF; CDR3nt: TGTGCCAGCAGTAACCAAGACAGGATCGAGCAGTACTTC
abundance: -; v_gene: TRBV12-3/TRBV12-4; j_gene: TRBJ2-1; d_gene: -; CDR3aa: CASSFIWEGAGNEQFF; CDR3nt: TGTGCCAGCAGTTTTATATGGGAGGGGGCGGGGAATGAGCAGTTCTTC